The present T cell receptor beta chain was sequenced within a study of blood T cell repertoires in COVID-19. This clone was seen a handful of times. Study processing details: Reference gene primer amplification yielded estimated nucleated cell counts. The data were produced by immunoSEQ multiplex PCR, yet TCRdb's version contains in-frame clones alone and is incomplete. V, J and clone size are taken as reported in that table, and D and trimming were inferred from the DNA itself. The sample lists 55,000 to 80,000 clones, 75% to 90% occurring once. Looked up from germline, CDR1 is KGHSH and CDR2 is LQKENI. CDR3 size: 13 residues. V was trimmed by 6 bases and J by 1 base, leaving 9 bases between them.

The receptor was derived from a human donor in a cohort sampled during active COVID-19. Sample: peripheral blood. V usage is TRBV18 and J usage is TRBJ1-1; D might be TRBD1 (6 bases). For the CDR3, the DNA is TGTGCCAGCTCCCTGGGACAGAACACTGAAGCTTTCTTT. Amino acids: CASSLGQNTEAFF.